Detailed here is one TCR beta chain. The CDR3 has 13 amino acids. Germline CDR1 is MNHNY and CDR2 is SVGAGI (reference sequence). V lost 6 bases, J lost 12 bases, and 18 bases lay in between. The record originates from a study of T cell changes during pregnancy in multiple sclerosis. Generated by immunoSEQ multiplex PCR, the TCRdb table keeps only in-frame clones and is missing some. This repertoire shows fewer than 85,000 clones, about 90% found once; its top ten account for approximately 1.8%. This TCR came from a female donor in good health, enrolled as a control in a pregnancy study. The rearrangement links TRBV6-6 to TRBJ2-1; maybe TRBD2 (6 bases). The sample in question was peripheral blood, obtained in the first trimester of pregnancy. The CDR3 sequence: CASSPDRGMGQFF. The CDR3 DNA follows: TGTGCCAGCAGCCCCGACCGGGGGATGGGGCAGTTCTTC.